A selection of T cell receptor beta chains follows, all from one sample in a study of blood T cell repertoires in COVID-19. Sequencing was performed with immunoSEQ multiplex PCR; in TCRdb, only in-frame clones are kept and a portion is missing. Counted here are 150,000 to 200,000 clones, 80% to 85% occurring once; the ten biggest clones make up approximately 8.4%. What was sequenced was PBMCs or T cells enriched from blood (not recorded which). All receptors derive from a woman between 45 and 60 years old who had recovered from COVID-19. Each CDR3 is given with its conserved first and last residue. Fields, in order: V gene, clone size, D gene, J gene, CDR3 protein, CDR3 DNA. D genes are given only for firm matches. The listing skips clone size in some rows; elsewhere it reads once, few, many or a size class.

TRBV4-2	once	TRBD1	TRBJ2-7	CASSRKGPETGDSYEQYF	TGTGCCAGCAGCCGAAAGGGCCCTGAGACAGGGGATAGTTACGAGCAGTACTTC
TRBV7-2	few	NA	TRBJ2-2	CASSLDWPPRNTGELFF	TGTGCCAGCAGCTTAGATTGGCCGCCAAGGAACACCGGGGAGCTGTTTTTT
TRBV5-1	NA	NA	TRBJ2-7	CASSLGTRGYEQYF	TGCGCCAGCAGCTTGGGGACCCGGGGCTACGAGCAGTACTTC
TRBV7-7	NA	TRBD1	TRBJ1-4	CASSLTTGRNEKLFF	TGTGCTAGCAGCTTGACGACAGGGCGTAATGAAAAACTGTTTTTT
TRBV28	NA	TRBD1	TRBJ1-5	CASRGQGAKGYQPQHF	TGTGCCAGCAGAGGACAGGGGGCAAAAGGGTATCAGCCCCAGCATTTT
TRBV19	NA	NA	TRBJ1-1	CATTGTIEAFF	TGTGCCACTACAGGAACTATTGAAGCTTTCTTT
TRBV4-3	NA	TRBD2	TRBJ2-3	CASSQGRGFTDTQYF	TGCGCCAGCAGCCAAGGGCGGGGGTTCACAGATACGCAGTATTTT
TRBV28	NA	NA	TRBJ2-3	CASSPRGPTDTQYF	TGTGCCAGCAGTCCGCGGGGCCCAACAGATACGCAGTATTTT
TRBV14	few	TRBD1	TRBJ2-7	CASSHLPGQGIYEQYF	TGTGCCAGCAGCCACTTACCGGGACAGGGGATCTACGAGCAGTACTTC
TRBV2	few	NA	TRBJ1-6	CATVGGTTYNSPLHF	TGTGCCACCGTGGGAGGGACTACCTATAATTCACCCCTCCACTTT
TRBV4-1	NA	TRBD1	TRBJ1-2	CASSQGTGTNYGYTF	TGCGCCAGCAGCCAAGGGACAGGGACTAACTATGGCTACACCTTC
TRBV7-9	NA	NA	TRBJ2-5	CASSSPSETQYF	TGTGCCAGCAGCTCCCCATCAGAGACCCAGTACTTC
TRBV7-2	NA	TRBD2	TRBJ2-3	CASSLGLAGAQYF	TGTGCCAGCAGCTTAGGGCTAGCGGGGGCCCAGTATTTT
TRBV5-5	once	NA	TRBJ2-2	CASSLELRGGNTGELFF	TGTGCCAGCAGCTTGGAATTGCGGGGAGGGAACACCGGGGAGCTGTTTTTT
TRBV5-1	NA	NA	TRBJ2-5	CASTGIQGNGETQYF	TGCGCCAGCACAGGGATTCAGGGGAATGGAGAGACCCAGTACTTC
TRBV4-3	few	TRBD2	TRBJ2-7	CASSPGLALSSYEQYF	TGCGCCAGCAGCCCCGGACTAGCGCTAAGCTCCTACGAGCAGTACTTC
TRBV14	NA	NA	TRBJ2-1	CASSQKGSYNEQFF	TGTGCCAGCAGCCAAAAAGGGAGTTACAATGAGCAGTTCTTC
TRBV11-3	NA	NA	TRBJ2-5	CASSSRGRGAYETQYF	TGTGCCAGCAGCTCCCGCGGTAGGGGCGCATACGAGACCCAGTACTTC
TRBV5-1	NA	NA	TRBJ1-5	CASSLEGPDQPQHF	TGCGCCAGCAGCTTGGAGGGGCCGGATCAGCCCCAGCATTTT
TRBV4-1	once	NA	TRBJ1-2	CASSQDYSFYGYTF	TGCGCCAGCAGCCAAGACTACAGCTTCTATGGCTACACCTTC
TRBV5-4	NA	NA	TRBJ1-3	CASRAGLSGNTIYF	TGTGCCAGCAGAGCAGGACTCTCTGGAAACACCATATATTTT
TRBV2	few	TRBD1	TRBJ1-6	CASRGDRVVDSPLHF	TGTGCCAGCAGGGGGGACAGGGTGGTGGATTCACCCCTCCACTTT
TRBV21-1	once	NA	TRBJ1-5	CASSKERNQPQHF	TGTGCCAGCAGCAAAGAGAGGAATCAGCCCCAGCATTTT
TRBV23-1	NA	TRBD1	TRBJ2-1	CASSQSVGTGRSYNEQFF	TGCGCCAGCAGTCAATCGGTGGGGACAGGGCGGTCCTACAATGAGCAGTTCTTC
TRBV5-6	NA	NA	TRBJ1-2	CASFGGMENYGYTF	TGTGCCTCCTTCGGGGGGATGGAAAACTATGGCTACACCTTC
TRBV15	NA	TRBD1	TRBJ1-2	CATSRERTGNYGYTF	TGTGCCACCAGCAGAGAAAGGACAGGGAACTATGGCTACACCTTC
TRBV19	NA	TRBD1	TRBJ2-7	CASSIGWKGANYEQYF	TGTGCCAGTAGTATAGGATGGAAGGGGGCGAACTACGAGCAGTACTTC
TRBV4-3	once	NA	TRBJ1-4	CASSQEHQGWNEKLFF	TGCGCCAGCAGCCAAGAACATCAGGGCTGGAATGAAAAACTGTTTTTT
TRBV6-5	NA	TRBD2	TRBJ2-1	CASSHGGGRDEQFF	TGTGCCAGCAGTCACGGGGGGGGCAGGGATGAGCAGTTCTTC
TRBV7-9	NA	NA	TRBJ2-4	CASSPTGDIQYF	TGTGCCAGCAGCCCCACCGGGGACATTCAGTACTTC
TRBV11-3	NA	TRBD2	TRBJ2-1	CASSSPSGKKNEQFF	TGTGCCAGCAGCTCCCCAAGCGGGAAAAAAAATGAGCAGTTCTTC